This is a list of T cell receptor beta chains from one sample in a study of high-grade serous ovarian cancer treatment subgroups. Method: immunoSEQ multiplex PCR; TCRdb's copy keeps in-frame clones and lacks some. The profile covers around 9,500 clones, with about nine tenths appearing a single time and approximately 1.7% taken by the ten largest. Sequences were obtained from tumor tissue. All receptors derive from a human donor with high-grade serous ovarian cancer. Each CDR3 is given with its conserved first and last residue. A D gene is named only where the DNA matches it firmly. Clone sizes are given selectively: once, few, many, or a class where the clone is expanded.

j_call | d_call | clone_size | v_call | cdr3_aa | cdr3_nt
TRBJ1-4 | . | . | TRBV2 | CASLGGGYEKLFF | TGTGCCAGCCTAGGGGGGGGTTATGAAAAACTGTTTTTT
TRBJ2-7 | . | . | TRBV5-4 | CASSFQGGVTTIEQYF | TGTGCCAGCAGCTTTCAAGGGGGAGTCACCACGATCGAGCAGTACTTC
TRBJ1-3 | . | once | TRBV5-6 | CASSSPGNTIYF | TGTGCCAGCAGCTCACCTGGAAACACCATATATTTT
TRBJ1-2 | TRBD1 | . | TRBV28 | CASKGQEPTNYGYTF | TGTGCCAGCAAAGGACAGGAGCCGACAAACTATGGCTACACCTTC
TRBJ1-5 | . | . | TRBV30 | CAWRARGRDNQPQHF | TGTGCCTGGAGGGCCCGGGGGCGGGACAATCAGCCCCAGCATTTT
TRBJ2-5 | TRBD2 | . | TRBV11-2 | CASSAGGLADVETQYF | TGTGCCAGCAGCGCGGGGGGACTAGCGGATGTAGAGACCCAGTACTTC
TRBJ2-1 | . | . | TRBV27 | CASSLLPPAHNEQFF | TGTGCCAGCAGCCTCCTCCCCCCGGCCCACAATGAGCAGTTCTTC
TRBJ1-6 | TRBD1 | . | TRBV6-6 | CASSFGQDEGGSPLHF | TGTGCCAGCAGCTTCGGACAGGACGAGGGAGGATCACCCCTCCACTTT
TRBJ1-4 | . | . | TRBV28 | CASRRDGINEKLFF | TGTGCCAGCCGCCGGGACGGGATTAATGAAAAACTGTTTTTT
TRBJ2-7 | TRBD2 | . | TRBV11-3 | CASSQVAGGPAEQYF | TGTGCCAGCAGCCAAGTAGCGGGAGGCCCCGCCGAGCAGTACTTC
TRBJ2-3 | TRBD2 | . | TRBV5-1 | CASSLAVSSGGSDTQYF | TGCGCCAGCAGCTTGGCCGTATCTAGCGGGGGCTCAGATACGCAGTATTTT
TRBJ1-6 | . | . | TRBV19 | CASSMVRSNSPLHF | TGTGCCAGTAGTATGGTGAGGAGCAATTCACCCCTCCACTTT
TRBJ2-7 | TRBD2 | . | TRBV23-1 | CASSQCELAGGRGPSSYEQYF | TGCGCCAGCAGTCAATGTGAGCTAGCGGGAGGGAGGGGCCCAAGCTCCTACGAGCAGTACTTC
TRBJ2-2 | . | medium-sized | TRBV5-4 | CASRDTGSTGELFF | TGTGCCAGCAGGGATACAGGGAGCACCGGGGAGCTGTTTTTT
TRBJ1-6 | . | . | TRBV18 | CASSPIPGENSPLHF | TGTGCCAGCTCACCGATCCCGGGAGAGAATTCACCCCTCCACTTT
TRBJ2-3 | . | . | TRBV28 | CASSRGRENTQYF | TGTGCCAGCAGCCGAGGCAGGGAAAATACGCAGTATTTT
TRBJ2-7 | . | . | TRBV6-1 | CASSEPSSLDEQYF | TGTGCCAGCAGTGAACCCAGCAGCCTTGACGAGCAGTACTTC
TRBJ2-1 | TRBD1 | . | TRBV13 | CASSPYAGGRKWQFF | TGTGCCAGCAGCCCCTATGCAGGGGGAAGGAAGTGGCAGTTCTTC
TRBJ2-7 | TRBD2 | . | TRBV4-1 | CASSQVPSGTPAYEQYF | TGCGCCAGCAGCCAAGTACCTAGCGGGACACCCGCCTACGAGCAGTACTTC
TRBJ2-1 | TRBD2 | . | TRBV4-3 | CASSHSTFVSGDNEQFF | TGCGCCAGCAGCCACTCCACCTTTGTTAGCGGGGACAATGAGCAGTTCTTC
TRBJ1-6 | . | . | TRBV14 | CASSQGRQGNNSPLHF | TGTGCCAGCAGCCAAGGCCGGCAGGGAAATAATTCACCCCTCCACTTT
TRBJ2-2 | . | few | TRBV30 | CAWDAVGLGELFF | TGTGCCTGGGATGCGGTGGGGCTGGGGGAGCTGTTTTTT
TRBJ2-5 | TRBD2 | once | TRBV5-6 | CASSRLAGAEETQYF | TGTGCCAGCAGCCGACTAGCGGGAGCAGAAGAGACCCAGTACTTC
TRBJ2-5 | . | . | TRBV27 | CASSLTHQGGETQYF | TGTGCCAGCAGTTTAACTCACCAAGGAGGAGAGACCCAGTACTTC
TRBJ2-7 | TRBD2 | . | TRBV27 | CASSFSRGGSAGSYEQYF | TGTGCCAGCAGTTTCAGCCGGGGGGGGAGCGCCGGCTCCTACGAGCAGTACTTC
TRBJ2-6 | . | . | TRBV5-1 | CASSLGQGPVPNVLTF | TGCGCCAGCAGCTTGGGGCAGGGGCCGGTTCCCAACGTCCTGACTTTC
TRBJ2-7 | TRBD2 | . | TRBV30 | CAWSQLAGEVSEQYF | TGTGCCTGGAGTCAACTAGCGGGAGAAGTGAGCGAGCAGTACTTC
TRBJ2-5 | . | . | TRBV7-2 | CASSERGRQETQYF | TGTGCCAGCTCAGAAAGGGGCAGACAAGAGACCCAGTACTTC
TRBJ2-3 | TRBD1 | . | TRBV18 | CASSPPTGGLFTDTQYF | TGTGCCAGCTCACCGCCAACAGGGGGCCTCTTCACAGATACGCAGTATTTT
TRBJ2-2 | . | few | TRBV11-2 | CASSPSPTGFNTGELFF | TGTGCCAGCAGCCCCAGTCCCACAGGGTTCAACACCGGGGAGCTGTTTTTT
TRBJ1-1 | . | . | TRBV7-6 | CASSLVGGGQRGTEAFF | TGTGCCAGCAGCTTAGTTGGGGGGGGACAAAGGGGGACTGAAGCTTTCTTT
TRBJ1-4 | TRBD1 | . | TRBV4-2 | CASSLTGAPDEKLFF | TGTGCCAGCAGCCTCACAGGGGCGCCGGATGAAAAACTGTTTTTT